This is a list of T cell receptor beta chains from one sample in a study of blood T cell repertoires in COVID-19. Produced via immunoSEQ multiplex PCR; TCRdb's table is partial and in-frame only. Seen here are 150,000 to 200,000 clones, about 85% observed once, and the top ten hold around 10%. The sample taken for sequencing was peripheral blood. These receptors all stem from an elderly woman with acute or convalescent COVID-19. The CDR3 runs from the conserved cysteine through the conserved F or W. A D gene is named only where the DNA matches it firmly. The size field is filled for only some rows; it gives once, few, many or a size class.

CDR3nt: TGTGCCAGCAGCGGACAGGGGGTCGGTGAAAAACTGTTTTTT; CDR3aa: CASSGQGVGEKLFF; abundance: many; d_gene: TRBD1; v_gene: TRBV27; j_gene: TRBJ1-4
CDR3nt: TGTGCCACCAGCAAGAGGGCTAGCGGCGAGCAGTTCTTC; CDR3aa: CATSKRASGEQFF; abundance: .; d_gene: TRBD2; v_gene: TRBV15; j_gene: TRBJ2-1
CDR3nt: TGCGCCAGCAGCTCCACCGGACAGGGTCACTCTGGAAACACCATATATTTT; CDR3aa: CASSSTGQGHSGNTIYF; abundance: .; d_gene: TRBD1; v_gene: TRBV5-1; j_gene: TRBJ1-3
CDR3nt: TGTGCCAGCAGCTTGCCCCTAGCGGGGGCTGGGGCCAACGTCCTGACTTTC; CDR3aa: CASSLPLAGAGANVLTF; abundance: few; d_gene: TRBD2; v_gene: TRBV5-6; j_gene: TRBJ2-6
CDR3nt: TGCGCCAGCAGCCAAGCGCGGGTGGCTTTCTTT; CDR3aa: CASSQARVAFF; abundance: .; d_gene: .; v_gene: TRBV4-1; j_gene: TRBJ1-1
CDR3nt: TGTGCCAGCAGCCAAGTTAGTAACTATGGCTACACCTTC; CDR3aa: CASSQVSNYGYTF; abundance: .; d_gene: .; v_gene: TRBV3-1/TRBV3-2; j_gene: TRBJ1-2
CDR3nt: TGTGCCAGCAGCAAACATTGGGGGGACTCTACGCAGTATTTT; CDR3aa: CASSKHWGDSTQYF; abundance: .; d_gene: .; v_gene: TRBV21-1; j_gene: TRBJ2-3
CDR3nt: TGTGCCAGCTCACCCCCAGGGGGCTATGGCTACACCTTC; CDR3aa: CASSPPGGYGYTF; abundance: .; d_gene: TRBD1; v_gene: TRBV18; j_gene: TRBJ1-2
CDR3nt: TGTGCCAGCAGAGACCAGGGGGCAGAAGGAAACACCATATATTTT; CDR3aa: CASRDQGAEGNTIYF; abundance: .; d_gene: TRBD1; v_gene: TRBV6-6; j_gene: TRBJ1-3
CDR3nt: TGTGCCAGCAGCGCGACAGGGGCTAACTATGGCTACACCTTC; CDR3aa: CASSATGANYGYTF; abundance: .; d_gene: TRBD1; v_gene: TRBV9; j_gene: TRBJ1-2
CDR3nt: TGTGCCAGCAGCTTGGCAGCGCGGACAGCCATTAATTCACCCCTCCACTTT; CDR3aa: CASSLAARTAINSPLHF; abundance: .; d_gene: .; v_gene: TRBV5-4; j_gene: TRBJ1-6
CDR3nt: TGTGCCAGCAGCTTCCAGTCGGAGGGCTACACCTTC; CDR3aa: CASSFQSEGYTF; abundance: few; d_gene: .; v_gene: TRBV7-9; j_gene: TRBJ1-2
CDR3nt: TGCAGCGTTGACCGCGGGGGCGGGGAGCTGTTTTTT; CDR3aa: CSVDRGGGELFF; abundance: .; d_gene: TRBD2; v_gene: TRBV29-1; j_gene: TRBJ2-2
CDR3nt: TGCGCCAGCAGCTTATCAGGCGTCTCTGGAAACACCATATATTTT; CDR3aa: CASSLSGVSGNTIYF; abundance: .; d_gene: .; v_gene: TRBV5-1; j_gene: TRBJ1-3
CDR3nt: TGCAGCGTTGTCTCACAGGGGGCGCCGAACACCGGGGAGCTGTTTTTT; CDR3aa: CSVVSQGAPNTGELFF; abundance: .; d_gene: TRBD1; v_gene: TRBV29-1; j_gene: TRBJ2-2
CDR3nt: TGTGCCAGCAGCCAGGGCGGCTCCTACGAGCAGTACTTC; CDR3aa: CASSQGGSYEQYF; abundance: few; d_gene: .; v_gene: TRBV5-4; j_gene: TRBJ2-7
CDR3nt: TGTGCCAGCAGCTTGGCGAGCGGTAGCTCCTACGAGCAGTACTTC; CDR3aa: CASSLASGSSYEQYF; abundance: .; d_gene: .; v_gene: TRBV5-5; j_gene: TRBJ2-7
CDR3nt: TGTGCCAGCAGTGAGACAGGTGGAAACACCATATATTTT; CDR3aa: CASSETGGNTIYF; abundance: few; d_gene: .; v_gene: TRBV6-1; j_gene: TRBJ1-3
CDR3nt: TGTGCCAGCAGCCAAACAGGGTACTACGAGCAGTACTTC; CDR3aa: CASSQTGYYEQYF; abundance: .; d_gene: .; v_gene: TRBV11-1; j_gene: TRBJ2-7
CDR3nt: TGTGCCAGCAGTTTCCTAAGTCGGTTGAACACTGAAGCTTTCTTT; CDR3aa: CASSFLSRLNTEAFF; abundance: .; d_gene: .; v_gene: TRBV27; j_gene: TRBJ1-1
CDR3nt: TGTGCCAGCATTGAGTTCGTGCGCTATGGCTACACCTTC; CDR3aa: CASIEFVRYGYTF; abundance: .; d_gene: .; v_gene: TRBV2; j_gene: TRBJ1-2
CDR3nt: TGTGCCAGCAACAACCCGACTAGCGGAGAAGGTAATGAGCAGTTCTTC; CDR3aa: CASNNPTSGEGNEQFF; abundance: .; d_gene: TRBD2; v_gene: TRBV9; j_gene: TRBJ2-1
CDR3nt: TGTGCCAGCAGCTTAGGGGGACAGACAGATACGCAGTATTTT; CDR3aa: CASSLGGQTDTQYF; abundance: .; d_gene: TRBD1; v_gene: TRBV11-3; j_gene: TRBJ2-3
CDR3nt: TGTGCCAGCAGCTCAAGGACGGACATGGACTACACCTTC; CDR3aa: CASSSRTDMDYTF; abundance: .; d_gene: .; v_gene: TRBV12-3/TRBV12-4; j_gene: TRBJ1-2
CDR3nt: TGTGCCAGCAGCCCGGGACACCTCGGATTTAATCAGCCCCAGCATTTT; CDR3aa: CASSPGHLGFNQPQHF; abundance: .; d_gene: .; v_gene: TRBV9; j_gene: TRBJ1-5
CDR3nt: TGTGCCACCAGTGATACCGGGACAGGGGGCCGGGAGCAGTACTTC; CDR3aa: CATSDTGTGGREQYF; abundance: .; d_gene: TRBD1; v_gene: TRBV24-1; j_gene: TRBJ2-7
CDR3nt: TGTGCCAGCTCACCAGGGGCCCTAGCCAAAAACATTCAGTACTTC; CDR3aa: CASSPGALAKNIQYF; abundance: .; d_gene: .; v_gene: TRBV18; j_gene: TRBJ2-4
CDR3nt: TGTGCCAGCAGTGGTCCCGAGAGGCTCAGTGGAAACACCATATATTTT; CDR3aa: CASSGPERLSGNTIYF; abundance: .; d_gene: .; v_gene: TRBV25-1; j_gene: TRBJ1-3
CDR3nt: TGCGCCAGCAGCTTGAGTACCCTCATCGGGAGGGGCACAGATACGCAGTATTTT; CDR3aa: CASSLSTLIGRGTDTQYF; abundance: once; d_gene: TRBD2; v_gene: TRBV5-1; j_gene: TRBJ2-3
CDR3nt: TGTGCCAGCAGCCGCCAGACCCGGGGAAATGAGCAGTTCTTC; CDR3aa: CASSRQTRGNEQFF; abundance: .; d_gene: .; v_gene: TRBV5-4; j_gene: TRBJ2-1
CDR3nt: TGTGCCACCAGCAGAGATCACAGGGAGTCAGCTTTCTTT; CDR3aa: CATSRDHRESAFF; abundance: .; d_gene: .; v_gene: TRBV15; j_gene: TRBJ1-1
CDR3nt: TGTGCCAGCAGTTTATCGAGGCCGACGATCACTGAAGCTTTCTTT; CDR3aa: CASSLSRPTITEAFF; abundance: .; d_gene: .; v_gene: TRBV27; j_gene: TRBJ1-1
CDR3nt: TGTGCCAGCTCACCACGTCGGGGGAGTTCGGAGCAGTACTTC; CDR3aa: CASSPRRGSSEQYF; abundance: .; d_gene: .; v_gene: TRBV18; j_gene: TRBJ2-7
CDR3nt: TGTGCCAGCCGGACAGGGGGTTCCTATGGCTACACCTTC; CDR3aa: CASRTGGSYGYTF; abundance: .; d_gene: TRBD1; v_gene: TRBV2; j_gene: TRBJ1-2
CDR3nt: TGTGCCAGCAGCTACAGGGGGCCGGACACTGAAGCTTTCTTT; CDR3aa: CASSYRGPDTEAFF; abundance: .; d_gene: TRBD1; v_gene: TRBV7-6; j_gene: TRBJ1-1
CDR3nt: TGTGCCTGGAGTCCAAACAGGGGCGGAAACACCATATATTTT; CDR3aa: CAWSPNRGGNTIYF; abundance: .; d_gene: TRBD1; v_gene: TRBV30; j_gene: TRBJ1-3
CDR3nt: TGTGCCAGCAATTTAGGGGAATGGTACGAGCAGTACTTC; CDR3aa: CASNLGEWYEQYF; abundance: .; d_gene: .; v_gene: TRBV5-8; j_gene: TRBJ2-7
CDR3nt: TGCGCCAGCAGCCCCCAACTAGCGGGGGTATCAAATGAGCAGTTCTTC; CDR3aa: CASSPQLAGVSNEQFF; abundance: .; d_gene: TRBD2; v_gene: TRBV5-1; j_gene: TRBJ2-1
CDR3nt: TGCGCCAGCAGCTTGGAGAGTTCCGAGACCCAGTACTTC; CDR3aa: CASSLESSETQYF; abundance: .; d_gene: .; v_gene: TRBV5-1; j_gene: TRBJ2-5
CDR3nt: TGTGCCAGCAGCTTGGCGCGGGGCCCCACTGAAGCTTTCTTT; CDR3aa: CASSLARGPTEAFF; abundance: .; d_gene: .; v_gene: TRBV5-4; j_gene: TRBJ1-1
CDR3nt: TGTGCCAGCAGCCAAGTAGGAAAAAGCGCCTACGAGCAGTACTTC; CDR3aa: CASSQVGKSAYEQYF; abundance: .; d_gene: .; v_gene: TRBV3-1/TRBV3-2; j_gene: TRBJ2-7
CDR3nt: TGTGCCAGCAGTTACAGACTAAACACTGAAGCTTTCTTT; CDR3aa: CASSYRLNTEAFF; abundance: .; d_gene: .; v_gene: TRBV6-2/TRBV6-3; j_gene: TRBJ1-1
CDR3nt: TGTGCCAGTAGTGGGACCGGGACAGGAAATTCACCCCTCCACTTT; CDR3aa: CASSGTGTGNSPLHF; abundance: .; d_gene: TRBD1; v_gene: TRBV19; j_gene: TRBJ1-6
CDR3nt: TGTGCCATCAGTGAGTCAGTAGCGGGATACAATGAGCAGTTCTTC; CDR3aa: CAISESVAGYNEQFF; abundance: .; d_gene: TRBD2; v_gene: TRBV10-3; j_gene: TRBJ2-1
CDR3nt: TGTGCCAGCAGCTTCGGTCCAGGCGTGGGGGGCGAGCAGTACTTC; CDR3aa: CASSFGPGVGGEQYF; abundance: once; d_gene: .; v_gene: TRBV5-8; j_gene: TRBJ2-7
CDR3nt: TGTGCCAGCAGACACGGACAGGTCCCTTGGGATGGCTACACCTTC; CDR3aa: CASRHGQVPWDGYTF; abundance: .; d_gene: TRBD1; v_gene: TRBV7-9; j_gene: TRBJ1-2
CDR3nt: TGTGCCAGCAGCCCCATTTTAGCGGGGCCAGGGTGGACCCAGTACTTC; CDR3aa: CASSPILAGPGWTQYF; abundance: .; d_gene: TRBD2; v_gene: TRBV7-2; j_gene: TRBJ2-5
CDR3nt: TGTGCCAGCTCACCAGCAGGGGACAACTCTGGAAACACCATATATTTT; CDR3aa: CASSPAGDNSGNTIYF; abundance: once; d_gene: .; v_gene: TRBV18; j_gene: TRBJ1-3
CDR3nt: TGCGCCAGCAGTAAAACACAGGGGCACGAGCAGTACTTC; CDR3aa: CASSKTQGHEQYF; abundance: .; d_gene: TRBD1; v_gene: TRBV10-1; j_gene: TRBJ2-7
CDR3nt: TGTGCCAGCAGCCTCGGGACTAGCACAGATACGCAGTATTTT; CDR3aa: CASSLGTSTDTQYF; abundance: .; d_gene: .; v_gene: TRBV9; j_gene: TRBJ2-3
CDR3nt: TGTGCCAGTAGGGGTAGTGGGGGGTTGAATCAGCCCCAGCATTTT; CDR3aa: CASRGSGGLNQPQHF; abundance: .; d_gene: .; v_gene: TRBV19; j_gene: TRBJ1-5
CDR3nt: TGTGCCAGCAGCTGGACCACAGGGGGAAATGAAAAACTGTTTTTT; CDR3aa: CASSWTTGGNEKLFF; abundance: .; d_gene: TRBD1; v_gene: TRBV7-9; j_gene: TRBJ1-4
CDR3nt: TGTGCCAGCAGTTCAGCCGTTGCGGGGGCCGGCAATCAGCCCCAGCATTTT; CDR3aa: CASSSAVAGAGNQPQHF; abundance: .; d_gene: .; v_gene: TRBV27; j_gene: TRBJ1-5